Sequencing of this T cell receptor (beta chain) was carried out in a study of blood T cell repertoires in COVID-19. Across the study: The United States, Italy and Spain supplied acute and convalescent COVID-19 samples. PBMCs, B-cell-depleted T cells, or T cells were the source of the cDNA or gDNA that made up the material.

Trimming removed 5 bases from V and 7 bases from J; junction bases left unmatched: 11. The CDR3 has 14 amino acids. CDR1 is SGHTA, CDR2 FQGNSA, per germline. In the study's own analysis: Nucleated cell number was recorded as an estimate derived from reference gene primer amplification. TCRdb's copy holds only in-frame clones and misses some; the assay was immunoSEQ multiplex PCR. V, J and clone size reflect that table, while D and trimming were determined from the DNA. The sample lists about 9,000 clones; around four fifths were seen once. The clonotype was recovered from a human donor in a cohort sampled during active COVID-19. Sequencing input: peripheral blood. The gene calls are TRBV7-2 and TRBJ2-7; 7 nucleotides match TRBD1. The CDR3 region is CASSLGGASQEQYF. CDR3 in DNA: TGTGCCAGCAGCCTAGGGGGCGCATCTCAAGAGCAGTACTTC.